This T cell receptor (beta chain) appears in the sequencing data of a study of T cell responses to AZD1222 COVID-19 vaccine. At the level of the study: The analysis combined second doses at about 4 or about 12 weeks. Overall study results and limits: CD4 TCRs associated with vaccination spanned spike, dominating at 160-218 and 743-854. Nearly half of spike-specific TCRs reportedly target variant regions that are unmutated in the B.1.351 and B.1.1.7 variants.

A word on this clone: The antigen is undetermined.

Sequencing used immunoSEQ multiplex PCR; TCRdb keeps in-frame clones, though not all of them. The data show some 100,000 clones, roughly 87% seen once. The origin of this receptor is an adult in good health. The source was peripheral blood, collected on day 0 of AZD1222 vaccination.

CDR3 sequence: CASMDSGWGYTF. The CDR3 DNA reads as TGTGCCAGCATGGACAGCGGCTGGGGCTACACCTTC. The J gene is TRBJ1-2, the V gene TRBV12-3 or TRBV12-4, with a tentative D call TRBD1 (6 bases). Deletions cut 7 bases from V and 8 bases from J, with 14 bases between. CDR3 size: 12 residues.